Shown below are 26 T cell receptor beta chains from a single sample sequenced in a study of neoadjuvant nivolumab and ipilimumab in lung cancer. TCRdb keeps only in-frame clones here, not all; method: immunoSEQ multiplex PCR. The sample has some 10,000 clones; 70% to 80% are singletons. The sequences come from tumor tissue, collected after neoadjuvant nivolumab, alone or with ipilimumab, at or shortly before surgery. The source is an adult with non-small cell lung cancer. Some clones in this sample may be carry-over from other donors' samples.

The CDR3 protein is CATSLGRDQETQYF. CDR3 sequence (DNA): TGTGCCACCAGCCTCGGGAGAGACCAAGAGACCCAGTACTTC. This chain links TRBV15 with TRBJ2-5; tentatively, D is TRBD2 (6 bases). V was cut by 5 bases and J by 0 bases, with 10 bases left in between. The V gene's germline CDR1 is LNHNV and CDR2 YYDKDF (reference sequence). This CDR3 is 14 amino acids long.

This clone was seen once. The chain couples TRBV27 to TRBJ1-1; D remains ambiguous. The V end lost 5 bases, the J end lost 3 bases, and 7 bases lay between the germline ends. CDR1 and CDR2 (germline): MNHEY, SMNVEV (reference sequence). This CDR3 region has 12 residues. The CDR3 DNA reads TGTGCCAGCAGTGCCGGATACACTGAAGCTTTCTTT. This translates into CASSAGYTEAFF.

The chain links TRBV30 to TRBJ2-2, with TRBD1 matching 8 bases. V shed 0 bases, J shed 7 bases, and the junction held 10 bases outside the gene matches. Germline CDR1 is GTSNPN and CDR2 is SVGIG (reference sequence). The CDR3 totals 16 residues. CDR3 coding DNA: TGTGCCTGGAGTGTACCGACACAGGGGGAAAGCGGGGAGCTGTTTTTT. Residues: CAWSVPTQGESGELFF.

The rearrangement uses TRBV5-1 and TRBJ2-7, with D maybe TRBD2 (5 bases). CDR1 and CDR2 from the germline V gene are SGHRS and YFSETQ. The CDR3 extends over 11 amino acids. Trimming shortened V by 5 bases and J by 4 bases, and 7 bases separated the two germline ends. CDR3 protein: CASRLGYEQYF. In nucleotides, the CDR3 is TGCGCCAGCAGACTAGGGTACGAGCAGTACTTC.

CDR3 in DNA: TGCGCCAGCAGCTTGGCCGGGAGGGACCGGAACACTGAAGCTTTCTTT. Translation gives CASSLAGRDRNTEAFF. The rearrangement links TRBV5-1 to TRBJ1-1, with D possibly being TRBD1 (5 bases). CDR1 is SGHRS, CDR2 YFSETQ, per germline. This CDR3 comprises 16 residues. V gave up 0 bases and J gave up 1 base, with 13 bases separating them. Filled out from reference TRBV5-1 and TRBJ1-1, the complete variable domain reads KAGVTQTPRYLIKTRGQQVTLSCSPISGHRSVSWYQQTPGQGLQFLFEYFSETQRNKGNFPGRFSGRQFSNSRSEMNVSTLELGDSALYLCASSLAGRDRNTEAFFGQGTRLTVV.

The chain uses TRBV6-1 and TRBJ1-1; weak D call: TRBD1 (6 bases). V was trimmed by 5 bases and J by 2 bases, leaving 9 bases between them. The length of the CDR3 is 13 residues. The V gene's germline CDR1 is MNHNS and CDR2 SASEGT. The CDR3 DNA reads as TGTGCCAGCAGTCCAGGGGCTAACACTGAAGCTTTCTTT. This codes for CASSPGANTEAFF.

The chain has TRBV14 and TRBJ2-1; 10 bases match TRBD2. The CDR3 extends over 16 amino acids. CDR1 is SGHDN and CDR2 is FVKESK in the germline V gene. V shed 5 bases, J shed 3 bases, and the junction held 7 bases outside the gene matches. The CDR3 nucleotides are TGTGCCAGCAGCTACCTAGCGGGAGAGGGCTACAATGAGCAGTTCTTC. Translated, it gives CASSYLAGEGYNEQFF.

The chain recombines TRBV27 with TRBJ2-7; 7 nucleotides match TRBD2. V shed 0 bases and J 0 bases; nucleotides not matched to a gene: 8. The V gene's germline CDR1 is MNHEY and CDR2 SMNVEV (reference sequence). The CDR3 extends over 17 amino acids. The CDR3 bases are TGTGCCAGCAGTTTATCTGGGGGGGGAATTAGCTCCTACGAGCAGTACTTC. Translated: CASSLSGGGISSYEQYF.

This clone came up a few times. The V and J genes are TRBV5-6 and TRBJ2-7; 8 bases map to TRBD1. Per germline, CDR1 SGHDT and CDR2 YYEEEE. Trimming removed 0 bases from V and 2 bases from J; junction bases left unmatched: 4. There are 15 residues in the CDR3. CDR3 in DNA: TGTGCCAGCAGCTTGGGTCCAGGGGGCCCCTACGAGCAGTACTTC. Protein: CASSLGPGGPYEQYF. The whole variable domain, filled in from reference TRBV5-6 and TRBJ2-7, reads DAGVTQSPTHLIKTRGQQVTLRCSPKSGHDTVSWYQQALGQGPQFIFQYYEEEERQRGNFPDRFSGHQFPNYSSELNVNALLLGDSALYLCASSLGPGGPYEQYFGPGTRLTVT.

V usage is TRBV27 and J usage is TRBJ2-7; the D gene could be TRBD1 or TRBD2 (6 bases each). CDR3 length: 13 amino acids. Deletions cut 7 bases from V and 3 bases from J, with 13 bases between. Germline V CDR1 and CDR2: MNHEY, SMNVEV (reference sequence). DNA of the CDR3: TGTGCCAGCAAGGGGGGCTGGAACTACGAGCAGTACTTC. Translation: CASKGGWNYEQYF.

The chain has TRBV18 and TRBJ2-1; D possibly corresponds to TRBD2 (5 bases). This CDR3 comprises 15 residues. CDR1 and CDR2 from the germline V gene are KGHSH and LQKENI. Trimming pared 4 bases from V and 5 bases from J, leaving 15 bases between. CDR3 nucleotides: TGTGCCAGCTCACGAGAGGGAGACGCACACAATGAGCAGTTCTTC. Translating it yields CASSREGDAHNEQFF.

The J gene is TRBJ2-1, the V gene TRBV11-2; 7 positions match TRBD2. From germline, CDR1 is SGHAT and CDR2 FQNNGV. V lost 0 bases, J lost 12 bases, and 5 bases stayed unmatched. The CDR3 is 13 residues long. DNA for the CDR3: TGTGCCAGCAGCTTAGATTGGGGGGGGAGGCAGTTCTTC. Translated, it gives CASSLDWGGRQFF. The full variable domain, with the rest looked up from reference TRBV11-2 and TRBJ2-1, is EAGVAQSPRYKIIEKRQSVAFWCNPISGHATLYWYQQILGQGPKLLIQFQNNGVVDDSQLPKDRFSAERLKGVDSTLKIQPAKLEDSAVYLCASSLDWGGRQFFGPGTRLTVL.

The J gene is TRBJ2-2, the V gene TRBV7-2; D unclear. Germline V lookup: CDR1 SGHTA, CDR2 FQGNSA. The V gene lost 7 bases and the J gene lost 4 bases, with 19 bases spanning the gap. This CDR3 is 16 amino acids long. CDR3 region: CASTRLAGLGTGELFF. The CDR3 DNA sequence: TGTGCCAGCACCCGGTTGGCTGGTTTGGGCACCGGGGAGCTGTTTTTT.

The J gene is TRBJ1-5, the V gene TRBV30; D not certain. From germline, CDR1 is GTSNPN and CDR2 SVGIG (reference sequence). This CDR3 has 12 residues. V lost 5 bases to trimming and J lost 5 bases, with 10 bases between them. CDR3 loop: CAWGDRDQPQHF. Here the CDR3 DNA reads TGTGCCTGGGGAGATCGGGATCAGCCCCAGCATTTT.

This clone was seen a few times. The V gene is TRBV19, the J gene TRBJ2-7; TRBD1 agrees at 8 bases. V was pared by 3 bases and J by 5 bases, with 6 bases of the junction left unmatched. Germline V gives CDR1 LNHDA, CDR2 SQIVND (reference sequence). The CDR3 runs to 14 residues. CDR3 protein: CASSIGQGADEQYF. For the CDR3, the DNA is TGTGCCAGTAGTATTGGGCAGGGGGCGGACGAGCAGTACTTC. The full variable domain, completed using reference TRBV19 and TRBJ2-7, is DGGITQSPKYLFRKEGQNVTLSCEQNLNHDAMYWYRQDPGQGLRLIYYSQIVNDFQKGDIAEGYSVSREKKESFPLTVTSAQKNPTAFYLCASSIGQGADEQYFGPGTRLTVT.

The chain links TRBV11-2 to TRBJ1-5; tentative D call: TRBD1 (5 bases). V lost 0 bases and J 5 bases, leaving 5 bases between the germline ends. Germline V gene data show CDR1 as SGHAT and CDR2 as FQNNGV. CDR3 length: 13 amino acids. The CDR3: CASSLEGDQPQHF. The CDR3 nucleotides are TGTGCCAGCAGCTTAGAGGGGGATCAGCCCCAGCATTTT.

The V call is TRBV7-9, the J call TRBJ2-7; D possibly corresponds to TRBD2 (6 bases). CDR1 and CDR2 (germline): SEHNR, FQNEAQ (reference sequence). Between the trimmed V and J ends, which lost 2 bases and 5 bases, there was a span of 19 bases. The CDR3 consists of 16 residues. This chain's CDR3 is CASSLRPGEGVHEQYF. The CDR3 coding sequence is TGTGCCAGCAGCTTACGTCCGGGAGAGGGAGTACACGAGCAGTACTTC.

The chain links TRBV7-9 to TRBJ2-7; possibly TRBD1 for D (6 bases). The CDR3 loop spans 14 amino acids. CDR1 is SEHNR and CDR2 is FQNEAQ in the germline V gene (reference sequence). Between the trimmed V and J ends, which lost 1 base and 4 bases, there was a span of 11 bases. CDR3 DNA: TGTGCCAGCAGCTTAGAGGGGGTTGGTTACGAGCAGTACTTC. Translating gives CASSLEGVGYEQYF.

The chain has TRBV4-1 and TRBJ1-5; 12 bases agree with TRBD1. This CDR3 region has 15 residues. The junction had 3 bases not matched to a gene; V was cut back by 4 bases and J by 5 bases. Germline assignment: CDR1 MGHRA and CDR2 YSYEKL. For the CDR3, the DNA is TGCGCCAGCAGCCTGGGACAGGGGGCGGATCAGCCCCAGCATTTT. It translates to CASSLGQGADQPQHF.

This rearrangement joins TRBV5-1 to TRBJ1-6, with 9 bases identical to TRBD1. Per the germline V gene, CDR1 is SGHRS and CDR2 is YFSETQ. Unmatched junction bases numbered 2, after V lost 2 bases and J lost 5 bases. CDR3 length: 15 residues. CDR3 nucleotide sequence: TGCGCCAGCAGCTTTCGACAGGGGGATAATTCACCCCTCCACTTT. Its protein is CASSFRQGDNSPLHF.

J is TRBJ2-7 and V is TRBV25-1, with D uncertain. V shed 5 bases and J shed 2 bases, with 13 bases lying between them. This CDR3 has 14 amino acids. The germline CDR1 and CDR2 sequences are MGHDK and SYGVNS. DNA for the CDR3: TGTGCCAGCAGTTATCAAGGGTCCCCCTACGAGCAGTACTTC. Protein: CASSYQGSPYEQYF.

This chain uses TRBV11-3 with TRBJ2-5, with 10 bases identical to TRBD1. Per the germline V gene, CDR1 is SGHNT and CDR2 is YENEEA. There are 18 residues in the CDR3. With V trimmed by 5 bases and J by 5 bases, 17 bases remained unmatched. For the CDR3, the DNA is TGTGCCAGCAGCAACTACCGGGACAGGGGCCCCAATTGGGAGACCCAGTACTTC. Translating gives CASSNYRDRGPNWETQYF. Supplemented by reference TRBV11-3 and TRBJ2-5, the full variable domain reads EAGVVQSPRYKIIEKKQPVAFWCNPISGHNTLYWYLQNLGQGPELLIRYENEEAVDDSQLPKDRFSAERLKGVDSTLKIQPAELGDSAVYLCASSNYRDRGPNWETQYFGPGTRLLVL.

J is TRBJ2-3 and V is TRBV19; 8 bases align to TRBD1. Trimming at V came to 4 bases and at J to 6 bases, leaving 3 bases not matched to a gene. Germline V gives CDR1 LNHDA, CDR2 SQIVND (reference sequence). The CDR3 sequence is 13 residues long. The CDR3 region is CASSTNRGDTQYF. The CDR3, as DNA: TGTGCCAGTAGTACAAACAGGGGGGATACGCAGTATTTT.

The J gene is TRBJ2-7, the V gene TRBV5-4; 8 bases agree with TRBD1. V gave up 3 bases and J gave up 2 bases; unmatched junction bases: 1. The CDR3 length is 13 residues. CDR1 and CDR2 from the germline V gene are SGHNT and YYREEE (reference sequence). The CDR3 here is CASSSDRAYEQYF. CDR3 coding DNA: TGTGCCAGCAGCTCGGACAGGGCCTACGAGCAGTACTTC. The full variable domain, rest sourced from reference TRBV5-4 and TRBJ2-7, is ETGVTQSPTHLIKTRGQQVTLRCSSQSGHNTVSWYQQALGQGPQFIFQYYREEENGRGNFPPRFSGLQFPNYSSELNVNALELDDSALYLCASSSDRAYEQYFGPGTRLTVT.

The gene calls are TRBV6-1 and TRBJ1-2, with 12 bases identical to TRBD1. Germline CDR1 reads MNHNS; CDR2 reads SASEGT. The CDR3 totals 16 residues. Germline trimming cut 0 bases from V and 6 bases from J; bases unmatched to any gene: 5. CDR3: CASSEAQGQGANGYTF. The CDR3 region has the DNA TGTGCCAGCAGTGAAGCGCAGGGACAGGGGGCTAATGGCTACACCTTC.

The V call is TRBV5-4, the J call TRBJ1-6; 9 nucleotides agree with TRBD1. CDR3 length: 15 amino acids. The germline V gene has CDR1 SGHNT and CDR2 YYREEE (reference sequence). V lost 5 bases to trimming and J lost 7 bases; unmatched junction nucleotides: 7. CDR3 region: CASRPGTGFNSPLHF. Here the CDR3 DNA reads TGTGCCAGCAGGCCGGGGACAGGGTTCAATTCACCCCTCCACTTT.